What follows are 10 T cell receptor beta chains derived from one specimen sequenced in a study of CD8 T cells in Susac syndrome. RNA amounts of roughly 0.5 to 1 ug underwent reverse transcription with random hexamers. TCRdb reanalysed the immunoSEQ multiplex PCR reads using MiXCR and keeps one entry per CDR3 protein. The top ten hold about 0.29% of the sample, which has about 22,000 distinct CDR3 sequences, 90% to 95% seen once. Source material: CD8+ T cells from PBMCs. The receptor source for this set is a human donor in good health.

The V gene is TRBV6-6, the J gene TRBJ1-2; TRBD1 is a possible D gene (6 bases). Trimming removed 11 bases at V and 8 bases at J, with 21 bases between. This CDR3 has 13 amino acids. From germline, CDR1 is MNHNY and CDR2 SVGAGI (reference sequence). The CDR3 DNA reads TGTGCCCTCCTGGGAAAGGGGGATGGAGGCTACACCTTC. Translation: CALLGKGDGGYTF.

V usage is TRBV6-5 and J usage is TRBJ1-2; the match to TRBD1 covers 8 bases. Trimming removed 9 bases from V and 4 bases from J; junction bases left unmatched: 13. This CDR3 contains 15 residues. Germline V CDR1 and CDR2: MNHEY, SVGAGI. The CDR3 here is CARYHNRGSLYGYTF. In DNA, the CDR3 is TGTGCCAGATATCACAACAGGGGGTCCCTCTATGGCTACACCTTC.

This chain connects TRBV25-1 to TRBJ2-1; D unresolved. The CDR3 contains 12 residues. Germline V gives CDR1 MGHDK, CDR2 SYGVNS. The V end lost 1 base, the J end lost 11 bases, and 9 bases lay between the germline ends. CDR3 residues: CASSEWAHKQFF. The CDR3 DNA is TGTGCCAGCAGTGAATGGGCCCACAAGCAGTTCTTC.

Comment on this clonotype: Compared with germline, one end of the junction differs, possibly owing to a read error. V is TRBV7-7 and J is TRBJ2-7; TRBD1 matches 10 bases. The CDR3 covers 19 residues. Looked up from germline, CDR1 is SSHAT and CDR2 is FNYEAQ (reference sequence). The CDR3 protein is CASSWGTGASKSLTYEQYF. CDR3 sequence (DNA): TGTGCTAGCAGCTGGGGGACAGGGGCCAGTAAATCCCTGACCTACGAGCAGTACTTC.

The count of this clonotype is one. CDR3 in DNA: TGTGCCAGCAGCTTAGTAGAGGGAGAGGGCCTCCACTTT. Amino acids: CASSLVEGEGLHF. The J gene is TRBJ1-6, the V gene TRBV13; D is ambiguous. Deletions cut 1 base from V and 15 bases from J, with 13 bases between. From germline, CDR1 is PRHDT and CDR2 FYEKMQ (reference sequence). The CDR3 is 13 amino acids. Drawing the rest from reference TRBV13 and TRBJ1-6, the complete variable domain is AAGVIQSPRHLIKEKRETATLKCYPIPRHDTVYWYQQGPGQDPQFLISFYEKMQSDKGSIPDRFSAQQFSDYHSELNMSSLELGDSALYFCASSLVEGEGLHFGNGTRLTVT.

This chain uses TRBV5-4 with TRBJ2-7; 8 bases are shared with TRBD1. V was clipped by 4 bases and J by 0 bases; unmatched bases: 6. Per germline, CDR1 SGHNT and CDR2 YYREEE (reference sequence). The CDR3 length is 15 residues. CDR3 coding DNA: TGTGCCAGCAGCAATTGGGACAGGAGCTCCTACGAGCAGTACTTC. Its protein is CASSNWDRSSYEQYF.

V is TRBV4-1 and J is TRBJ2-1; 10 nucleotides align to TRBD2. V shed 0 bases and J 2 bases; nucleotides not matched to a gene: 10. Germline CDR1 reads MGHRA; CDR2 reads YSYEKL. This CDR3 is 19 amino acids long. This chain's CDR3 is CASSQDALAGESAYNEQFF. The DNA for the CDR3 is TGCGCCAGCAGCCAAGATGCCCTAGCGGGGGAATCCGCCTACAATGAGCAGTTCTTC.

The CDR3: CASSQGISIRQETQYF. CDR3 in DNA: TGTGCCAGCAGCCAAGGGATTAGCATCCGCCAAGAGACCCAGTACTTC. The chain combines TRBV3-1 with TRBJ2-5; D not resolved. The CDR3 covers 16 residues. CDR1 is LGHDT, CDR2 YNNKEL, per germline (reference sequence). V was clipped by 1 base and J by 1 base, with 13 bases between them.

J is TRBJ2-7 and V is TRBV7-9; 10 nucleotides agree with TRBD1. The CDR3 has 16 residues. The germline gives CDR1 SEHNR, CDR2 FQNEAQ (reference sequence). Trimming at V came to 5 bases and at J to 2 bases, leaving 9 bases not matched to a gene. CDR3 loop: CASSPGRGQGTYEQYF. CDR3 coding DNA: TGTGCCAGCAGCCCCGGGCGGGGACAGGGGACCTACGAGCAGTACTTC.

The J gene is TRBJ2-2, the V gene TRBV27, with D perhaps TRBD1 (6 bases). V lost 7 bases and J lost 4, with 16 bases in between. Germline V gives CDR1 MNHEY, CDR2 SMNVEV (reference sequence). This CDR3 has 15 residues. The CDR3 region has the DNA TGTGCCAGCAAGAACAGGGCCGATGGCACCGGGGAGCTGTTTTTT. This translates into CASKNRADGTGELFF.